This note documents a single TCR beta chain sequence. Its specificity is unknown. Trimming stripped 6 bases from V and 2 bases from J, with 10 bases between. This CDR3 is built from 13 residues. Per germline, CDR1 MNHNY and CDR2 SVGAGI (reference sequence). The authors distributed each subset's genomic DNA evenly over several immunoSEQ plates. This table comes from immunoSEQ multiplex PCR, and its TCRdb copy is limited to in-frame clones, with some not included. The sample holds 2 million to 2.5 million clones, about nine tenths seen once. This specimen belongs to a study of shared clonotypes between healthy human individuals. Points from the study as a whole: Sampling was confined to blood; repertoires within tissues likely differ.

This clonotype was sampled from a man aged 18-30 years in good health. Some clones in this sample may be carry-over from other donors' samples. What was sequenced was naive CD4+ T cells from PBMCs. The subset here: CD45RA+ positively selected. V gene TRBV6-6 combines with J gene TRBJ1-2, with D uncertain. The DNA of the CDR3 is TGTGCCAGCAGACCGACCGGAAACTATGGCTACACCTTC. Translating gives CASRPTGNYGYTF.